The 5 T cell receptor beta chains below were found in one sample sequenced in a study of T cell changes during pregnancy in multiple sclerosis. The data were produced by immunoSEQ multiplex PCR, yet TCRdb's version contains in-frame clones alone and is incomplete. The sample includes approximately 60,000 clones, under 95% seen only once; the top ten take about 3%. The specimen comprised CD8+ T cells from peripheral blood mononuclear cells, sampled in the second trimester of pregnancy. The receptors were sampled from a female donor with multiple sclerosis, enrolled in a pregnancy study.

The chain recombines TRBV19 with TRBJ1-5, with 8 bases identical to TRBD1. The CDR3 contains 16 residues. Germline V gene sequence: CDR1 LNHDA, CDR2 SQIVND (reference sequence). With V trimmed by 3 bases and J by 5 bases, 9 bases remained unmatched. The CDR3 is CASSIPEDRVDQPQHF. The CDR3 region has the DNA TGTGCCAGTAGTATCCCTGAGGACAGGGTGGATCAGCCCCAGCATTTT.

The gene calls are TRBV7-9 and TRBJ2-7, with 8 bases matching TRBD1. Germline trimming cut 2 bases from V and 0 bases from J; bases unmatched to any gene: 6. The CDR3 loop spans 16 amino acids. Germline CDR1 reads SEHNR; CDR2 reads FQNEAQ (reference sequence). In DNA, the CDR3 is TGTGCCAGCAGCTTAAGGACAGGGAAAAGCTCCTACGAGCAGTACTTC. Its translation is CASSLRTGKSSYEQYF.

Here the CDR3 reads CAHWGTGYNEQFF. The CDR3 DNA follows: TGTGCCCACTGGGGGACAGGCTACAATGAGCAGTTCTTC. This chain connects TRBV28 to TRBJ2-1; TRBD1 aligns across 8 bases. Per the germline V gene, CDR1 is MDHEN and CDR2 is SYDVKM. The J segment lost 3 bases and the V segment lost 11 bases, leaving 6 bases of the junction unmatched. The CDR3 loop spans 13 amino acids.

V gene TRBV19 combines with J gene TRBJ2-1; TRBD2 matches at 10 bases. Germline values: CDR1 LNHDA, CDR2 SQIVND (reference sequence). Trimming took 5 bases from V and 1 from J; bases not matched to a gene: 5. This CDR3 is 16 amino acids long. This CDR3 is CASSLAGARSYNEQFF. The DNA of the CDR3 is TGTGCCAGTAGTCTAGCGGGAGCGAGATCCTACAATGAGCAGTTCTTC.

CDR3 amino acids: CASSLDRGLYNEQFF. For the CDR3, the DNA is TGCGCCAGCAGCTTGGATAGGGGGCTCTACAATGAGCAGTTCTTC. The rearrangement uses TRBV5-1 and TRBJ2-1; 7 nucleotides line up with TRBD1. J lost 3 bases, V lost 0 bases, and 3 bases had no gene match. The germline V gene has CDR1 SGHRS and CDR2 YFSETQ. This CDR3 is built from 15 residues.